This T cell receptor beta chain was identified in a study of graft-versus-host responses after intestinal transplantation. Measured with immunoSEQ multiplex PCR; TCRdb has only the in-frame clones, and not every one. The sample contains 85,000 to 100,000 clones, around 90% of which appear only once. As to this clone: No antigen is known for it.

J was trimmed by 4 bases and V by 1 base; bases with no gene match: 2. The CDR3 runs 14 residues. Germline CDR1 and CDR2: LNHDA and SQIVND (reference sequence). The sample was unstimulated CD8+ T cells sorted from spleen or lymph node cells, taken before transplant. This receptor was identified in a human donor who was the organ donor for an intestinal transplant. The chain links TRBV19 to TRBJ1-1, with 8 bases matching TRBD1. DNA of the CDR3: TGTGCCAGTAGTATAGCTGGGACAGGCACTGAAGCTTTCTTT. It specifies CASSIAGTGTEAFF.